This T cell receptor (beta chain) was documented in a study of beta chain features in type 1 diabetes. The study, taken as a whole, reports: Cells expressing TCR highly could be over-represented by cDNA sequencing.

Germline lookup yields CDR1 SNHLY and CDR2 FYNNEI. This CDR3 spans 13 amino acids. V lost 4 bases to trimming and J lost 4 bases, with 11 bases between them. Expressed TCRB transcripts got sequenced, as all isolated RNA was reverse transcribed. Produced via immunoSEQ multiplex PCR; TCRdb's table is partial and in-frame only. The sample contains about 290,000 clones, roughly 8% of which appear only once. Concerning this clone: Its antigen is currently unknown.

Sorting with CD45RO/CCR7/CD25/CD127/CD95/CD27 yielded naive, central memory, regulatory and stem-like memory CD4+ cells. The source is a woman aged 18-29 years in good health. The J gene is TRBJ2-7, the V gene TRBV2; the D gene could be TRBD1 or TRBD2 (5 bases each). Source material: central memory CD4+ T cells from blood. CDR3 residues: CASSGGREYEQYV. The CDR3, as DNA: TGTGCCAGCAGTGGAGGCAGGGAGTACGAGCAGTACGTC.